This is a list of T cell receptor beta chains from one sample in a study of blood T cell repertoires in COVID-19. Produced via immunoSEQ multiplex PCR; TCRdb's table is partial and in-frame only. The table includes about 68,000 clones, over 70% detected once. The sequencing input was peripheral blood. The receptors derive from a human donor in a cohort sampled during active COVID-19. The CDR3 runs from the conserved cysteine through the conserved F or W. Clone size appears in some rows only: once, few, many, or a class for an expanded clone.

clone_size,v_call,cdr3_length,j_call,cdr3_aa
-,TRBV7-2,15,TRBJ2-1,CASSGTSGSYNEQFF
-,TRBV25-1,15,TRBJ2-1,CASSEGGAPPNEQFF
-,TRBV30,12,TRBJ2-3,CARRGWRDTQYF
-,TRBV7-3,16,TRBJ2-2,CASSPLSTSLGGELFF
-,TRBV10-3,12,TRBJ2-5,CAIRGQEETQYF
-,TRBV18,13,TRBJ1-2,CASSPGTGYGYTF
-,TRBV9,15,TRBJ1-1,CASSPHGELGTEAFF
-,TRBV7-2,16,TRBJ2-7,CASSLRTSGRTREQYF
-,TRBV11-2,15,TRBJ1-1,CASSLEAGVNTEAFF
-,TRBV5-8,15,TRBJ1-4,CASSLTGATNEKLFF
-,TRBV27,15,TRBJ1-2,CASSFLDRLAYGYTF
-,TRBV12-3/TRBV12-4,13,TRBJ1-5,CASSSNGDQPQHF
-,TRBV6-5,16,TRBJ1-6,CASSSGGSSYNSPLHF
-,TRBV5-1,15,TRBJ2-5,CASSFSGAQGETQYF
once,TRBV28,12,TRBJ1-1,CASKGVNTEAFF
-,TRBV11-2,15,TRBJ2-1,CASSLDRGSYNEQFF
-,TRBV7-3,14,TRBJ2-5,CASSLAGGGRTQYF
-,TRBV4-2,13,TRBJ1-2,CASSQGQGGGYTF
once,TRBV9,17,TRBJ2-7,CASSVGWDYKGEYEQYF
-,TRBV27,16,TRBJ2-1,CASSPVTLLAGNEQFF
-,TRBV18,16,TRBJ2-7,CASSPHGLAGKGEQYF
-,TRBV19,15,TRBJ2-7,CASSRDRGQVYEQYF
-,TRBV5-4,14,TRBJ2-5,CASSFARGGETQYF
once,TRBV6-4,14,TRBJ2-1,CASSDSPGGNEQFF
few,TRBV9,17,TRBJ2-1,CASSPTSGRGFSYEQFF
-,TRBV4-1,11,TRBJ1-1,CASSQATEAFF